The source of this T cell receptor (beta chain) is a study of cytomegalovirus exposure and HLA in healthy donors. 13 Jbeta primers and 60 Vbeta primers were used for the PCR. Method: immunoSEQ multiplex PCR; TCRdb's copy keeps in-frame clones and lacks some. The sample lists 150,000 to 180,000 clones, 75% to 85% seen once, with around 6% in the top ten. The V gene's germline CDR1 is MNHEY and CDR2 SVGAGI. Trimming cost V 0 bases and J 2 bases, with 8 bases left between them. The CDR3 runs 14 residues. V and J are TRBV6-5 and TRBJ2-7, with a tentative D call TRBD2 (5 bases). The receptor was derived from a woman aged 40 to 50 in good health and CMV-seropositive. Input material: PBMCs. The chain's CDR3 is CASSYSTGTYEQYF. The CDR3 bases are TGTGCCAGCAGTTACTCGACGGGAACCTACGAGCAGTACTTC.